These 24 T cell receptor beta chains came from one sample sequenced in a study of blood T cell repertoires in COVID-19 (dated by TCRdb to 2020 to 2022). Library preparation was by the immunoSEQ multiplex PCR assay. TCRdb stores this immuneACCESS table with in-frame sequences only. Part of the clones is absent; in the studies checked, under half of the shortfall reflects unresolved V genes, and no reason is known for the rest. The sample table holds some 50,000 clones, of which over 75% were seen once. The ten largest clones capture approximately 6.2% of the sample. Sequencing was performed on peripheral blood. Receptors were obtained from a man aged 35-49 years with acute or convalescent COVID-19.

This clone was seen a handful of times. This chain uses TRBV3-1 (or the pseudogene TRBV3-2) with TRBJ1-3, with D possibly matching TRBD1 (5 bases). V was trimmed by 3 bases and J by 0 bases, leaving 9 bases between them. This CDR3 has 15 residues. Germline loops: CDR1 LGHDT, CDR2 YNNKEL (reference sequence). The CDR3 here is CASSQTDGSGNTIYF. DNA of the CDR3: TGTGCCAGCAGCCAGACAGATGGCTCTGGAAACACCATATATTTT.

V gene TRBV30 combines with J gene TRBJ1-1; a weak D match, TRBD1 (5 bases). CDR3 size: 13 residues. CDR1 and CDR2 from the germline V gene are GTSNPN and SVGIG (reference sequence). The ends were cut back, 3 bases at V and 1 base at J, with 9 bases in the middle. The chain's CDR3 is CAWSQTANTEAFF. Written as DNA, the CDR3 is TGTGCCTGGAGCCAGACAGCGAACACTGAAGCTTTCTTT.

V gene TRBV19 combines with J gene TRBJ1-5, with D possibly being TRBD1 (5 bases). In germline, CDR1 is LNHDA, CDR2 SQIVND (reference sequence). Trimming took off 2 bases at V and 2 bases at J, with 10 bases between the two ends. The CDR3 covers 15 residues. CDR3 DNA sequence: TGTGCCAGTAGTATATCGTGGGGGGGCAATCAGCCCCAGCATTTT. It codes for CASSISWGGNQPQHF. Looking up the rest from reference TRBV19 and TRBJ1-5 gives the full variable domain: DGGITQSPKYLFRKEGQNVTLSCEQNLNHDAMYWYRQDPGQGLRLIYYSQIVNDFQKGDIAEGYSVSREKKESFPLTVTSAQKNPTAFYLCASSISWGGNQPQHFGDGTRLSIL.

The chain combines TRBV5-1 with TRBJ2-1; the match to TRBD1 covers 8 bases. V was clipped by 2 bases and J by 7 bases; unmatched bases: 5. The CDR3 consists of 14 residues. Germline V gene sequence: CDR1 SGHRS, CDR2 YFSETQ. The CDR3 is CASSLDRGGNEQFF. As DNA, the CDR3 is TGCGCCAGCAGCTTAGACAGGGGCGGGAATGAGCAGTTCTTC.

This chain joins TRBV29-1 and TRBJ2-3; 15 positions match TRBD2. In germline, CDR1 is SQVTM, CDR2 ANQGSEA. This CDR3 region has 22 residues. V lost 2 bases and J lost 4; bases outside the gene matches: 22. The CDR3 is CSVEPRGRTSGRATRGADTQYF. The CDR3 DNA sequence: TGCAGCGTTGAACCCCGGGGGAGGACTAGCGGGAGGGCTACCAGAGGGGCAGATACGCAGTATTTT.

This chain links TRBV29-1 with TRBJ2-7; 7 positions match TRBD2. Germline-derived CDR1 and CDR2 are SQVTM and ANQGSEA. J lost 3 bases, V lost 6 bases, and 5 bases had no gene match. The CDR3 totals 12 residues. CDR3 DNA sequence: TGCAGCGTGCTCCCGGGAGGCTACGAGCAGTACTTC. Its translation is CSVLPGGYEQYF.

The CDR3 reads CASSPLAGGSTDTQYF. DNA of the CDR3: TGCGCCAGCAGCCCTTTAGCGGGGGGGAGCACAGATACGCAGTATTTT. This chain connects TRBV4-1 to TRBJ2-3; 11 nucleotides match TRBD2. The CDR3 extends over 16 amino acids. CDR1 MGHRA and CDR2 YSYEKL come from the germline V gene. With 4 bases clipped from V and 0 bases from J, the junction kept 3 bases outside the gene matches.

The gene calls are TRBV7-8 and TRBJ2-2; 9 bases match TRBD2. CDR1 SGHVS and CDR2 FQNEAQ come from the germline V gene. The CDR3 covers 15 residues. V dropped 5 bases and J dropped 5; count of bases not matched to a gene: 6. CDR3 nucleotide sequence: TGTGCCAGCAGCGAAGCGGGAGGCCGGACCGGGGAGCTGTTTTTT. This gives the protein CASSEAGGRTGELFF.

J is TRBJ2-7 and V is TRBV29-1, with D perhaps matching TRBD1 (6 bases). In germline, CDR1 is SQVTM, CDR2 ANQGSEA. The CDR3 contains 12 residues. V was trimmed by 4 bases and J by 7 bases, leaving 14 bases between them. CDR3 region: CSVARDNGEQYF. The CDR3 DNA sequence: TGCAGCGTTGCTCGGGACAACGGAGAGCAGTACTTC.

The chain joins TRBV27 to TRBJ1-1; perhaps TRBD1 as D (5 bases). This CDR3 has 14 amino acids. V was cut by 2 bases and J by 5 bases, with 12 bases left in between. The germline gives CDR1 MNHEY, CDR2 SMNVEV (reference sequence). In nucleotides, the CDR3 is TGTGCCAGCAGTTTACAACACAGGCGAACTGAAGCTTTCTTT. Encoded protein: CASSLQHRRTEAFF.

This clone occurred a few times. The V gene is TRBV7-2, the J gene TRBJ2-1, with D perhaps TRBD2 (5 bases). The V end lost 5 bases, the J end lost 4 bases, and 21 bases lay between the germline ends. The CDR3 totals 17 residues. Germline V CDR1 and CDR2: SGHTA, FQGNSA. The CDR3 nucleotides read TGTGCCAGCAGCCCCTCTAGGCTACAGCGGCTATACAATGAGCAGTTCTTC. Translation gives CASSPSRLQRLYNEQFF.

The rearrangement joins TRBV10-3 to TRBJ1-2; D might be TRBD1 (6 bases). Germline V gene sequence: CDR1 ENHRY, CDR2 SYGVKD. The V and J ends lost 4 bases and 8 bases respectively, with 14 bases between them. CDR3 length: 13 residues. CDR3 sequence reads: CAISGRQERGYTF. As DNA, the CDR3 is TGTGCCATCAGTGGCCGACAGGAACGGGGCTACACCTTC.

The V gene is TRBV7-2, the J gene TRBJ2-7, with a weak D call TRBD2 (5 bases). Trimming left V 2 bases short and J 2 bases short, with 13 bases between. The germline V gene has CDR1 SGHTA and CDR2 FQGNSA. CDR3 length: 15 amino acids. CDR3 coding DNA: TGTGCCAGCAGCTTACGGCGAGGGATCACCTACGAGCAGTACTTC. Amino acids: CASSLRRGITYEQYF.

This clone was picked up one time. The chain couples TRBV12-3 or TRBV12-4 to TRBJ2-5; 7 nucleotides agree with TRBD2. The CDR3 totals 12 residues. Trimming removed 6 bases from V and 3 bases from J; junction bases left unmatched: 1. CDR3: CASRSGEETQYF. In nucleotides, the CDR3 is TGTGCCAGCAGAAGCGGGGAAGAGACCCAGTACTTC.

In DNA, the CDR3 is TGTGCCAGCAGCTCCCCCGGACTAGCGGGACCCAAGCAGTTCTTC. Its translation: CASSSPGLAGPKQFF. The chain joins TRBV11-2 to TRBJ2-1, with 12 positions matching TRBD2. V shed 4 bases, J shed 11 bases, and the junction held 9 bases outside the gene matches. The CDR3 covers 15 residues. Germline loops: CDR1 SGHAT, CDR2 FQNNGV.

This clone qualifies as medium-sized (0.01 to 0.1%). The rearrangement joins TRBV14 to TRBJ1-2; the D gene is possibly TRBD1 (5 bases). V lost 5 bases to trimming and J lost 4 bases, with 11 bases between them. Germline V gene sequence: CDR1 SGHDN, CDR2 FVKESK. This CDR3 has 13 amino acids. CDR3 in amino acids: CASSSTVLYGYTF. CDR3 coding DNA: TGTGCCAGCAGCTCGACAGTCCTCTATGGCTACACCTTC.

In this sample, this clone turned up a few times. The chain has TRBV6-5 and TRBJ1-1; 10 nucleotides match TRBD1. The germline V gene encodes CDR1 MNHEY and CDR2 SVGAGI. V shed 2 bases and J 4 bases; nucleotides not matched to a gene: 7. The CDR3 consists of 16 residues. The CDR3 sequence: CASSYRTGGFGTEAFF. The CDR3 DNA reads TGTGCCAGCAGTTACCGGACAGGGGGTTTTGGCACTGAAGCTTTCTTT.

The chain has TRBV30 and TRBJ2-7; 10 bases match TRBD1. Germline assignment: CDR1 GTSNPN and CDR2 SVGIG (reference sequence). With V trimmed by 0 bases and J by 0 bases, 2 bases remained unmatched. This CDR3 comprises 15 residues. The DNA of the CDR3 is TGTGCCTGGAGTGTAGGACAGGGGGTCTCCTACGAGCAGTACTTC. Translated: CAWSVGQGVSYEQYF.

The CDR3 sequence is CASSDLAGDTNEQFF. CDR3 in DNA: TGTGCCAGCAGCGATCTAGCGGGAGATACCAATGAGCAGTTCTTC. The rearrangement links TRBV14 to TRBJ2-1; 10 nucleotides agree with TRBD2. The CDR3 consists of 15 residues. Germline V CDR1 and CDR2: SGHDN, FVKESK. V shed 5 bases and J 6 bases; nucleotides not matched to a gene: 7. The whole variable domain, remainder taken from reference TRBV14 and TRBJ2-1, is EAGVTQFPSHSVIEKGQTVTLRCDPISGHDNLYWYRRVMGKEIKFLLHFVKESKQDESGMPNNRFLAERTGGTYSTLKVQPAELEDSGVYFCASSDLAGDTNEQFFGPGTRLTVL.

Notes on this clone: The junction departs from germline at one end; a sequencing error may be responsible. The V and J genes are TRBV7-9 and TRBJ1-2, with 11 bases that match TRBD1. Germline V gene sequence: CDR1 SEHNR, CDR2 FQNEAQ (reference sequence). This CDR3 has 14 amino acids. The CDR3 loop reads CASSSTGTGGPIYF. As DNA, the CDR3 is TGTGCCAGCAGTTCTACCGGGACAGGGGGTCCGATTTACTTC.

The chain combines TRBV5-1 with TRBJ2-5; 7 bases are shared with TRBD2. J was trimmed by 5 bases and V by 1 base; bases with no gene match: 8. Germline V gives CDR1 SGHRS, CDR2 YFSETQ. This CDR3 is 15 amino acids long. In DNA, the CDR3 is TGCGCCAGCAGCTTGTCTACGGGAGGAGGTGAGACCCAGTACTTC. Protein: CASSLSTGGGETQYF.

The chain links TRBV6-5 to TRBJ2-3; no reliable D call. Germline V gene sequence: CDR1 MNHEY, CDR2 SVGAGI. V was cut by 4 bases and J by 2 bases, with 13 bases left in between. The CDR3 extends over 15 amino acids. The CDR3 DNA reads TGTGCCAGCAGTTCAGGTCGGTCACACACAGATACGCAGTATTTT. This translates into CASSSGRSHTDTQYF.

The chain's CDR3 is CASSRTGDGYTF. The CDR3 nucleotides read TGTGCCAGCAGCCGGACAGGGGACGGCTACACCTTC. The chain links TRBV5-6 to TRBJ1-2; 9 bases line up with TRBD1. The trim removed 4 bases at V and 8 bases at J, leaving 3 bases unmatched. Germline V gene sequence: CDR1 SGHDT, CDR2 YYEEEE. This CDR3 is 12 amino acids long. The variable domain in full, completed from reference TRBV5-6 and TRBJ1-2, reads DAGVTQSPTHLIKTRGQQVTLRCSPKSGHDTVSWYQQALGQGPQFIFQYYEEEERQRGNFPDRFSGHQFPNYSSELNVNALLLGDSALYLCASSRTGDGYTFGSGTRLTVV.

This clone came up a few times. The V and J genes are TRBV29-1 and TRBJ1-2; D possibly corresponds to TRBD1 (5 bases). The CDR3 runs 13 residues. Germline V lookup: CDR1 SQVTM, CDR2 ANQGSEA. The V gene lost 4 bases and the J gene lost 2 bases, with 11 bases spanning the gap. DNA of the CDR3: TGCAGCGTTGGGTTCGACAGAAACTATGGCTACACCTTC. It translates to CSVGFDRNYGYTF.